This T cell receptor beta chain is drawn from a study of blood T cell repertoires in COVID-19. TCRdb's copy holds only in-frame clones and misses some; the assay was immunoSEQ multiplex PCR. The sample carries a few hundred thousand clones, 65% to 90% recorded once. The CDR3 runs 11 residues. Trimming stripped 4 bases from V and 10 bases from J, with 11 bases between. The V gene's germline CDR1 is DFQATT and CDR2 SNEGSKA (reference sequence). Sequenced: peripheral blood. The sequence derives from a human donor in a cohort sampled during active COVID-19. V and J are TRBV20-1 and TRBJ2-1, with a weak D call TRBD1 (6 bases). CDR3 amino acids: CSATSGTEQFF. The CDR3 coding sequence is TGCAGTGCTACCTCCGGGACAGAGCAGTTCTTC.